The clone carrying this TCR beta chain occurred many times. The antigen is unknown. This sample was included in a study of T cell repertoires in cytomegalovirus infection. Findings and limits, study-wide: Accumulated public TCR beta family frequency recognized individuals carrying CMV together with the relevant HLA.

TCRdb reprocessed the reads with MiXCR, giving one entry per CDR3 protein. The sample yields approximately 240,000 distinct CDR3 sequences, approximately 13% seen once. CDR3 length equals 15 residues. V dropped 1 base and J dropped 4; count of bases not matched to a gene: 3. Germline CDR1 is SGHTA and CDR2 is FQGNSA. This TCR was sampled from a human donor in good health (CMV status not recorded). Some clones in this sample may be carry-over from other donors' samples. The sample taken for sequencing was PBMCs. This rearrangement joins TRBV7-2 to TRBJ1-5; the match to TRBD1 covers 8 bases. Here the CDR3 reads CASSLGRGPNQPQHF. The CDR3 DNA sequence: TGTGCCAGCAGCTTAGGCAGGGGGCCTAATCAGCCCCAGCATTTT.